Included here is one TCR beta chain sequence, with context. This clone was detected only a few times. Its antigen is not yet known. Within one base of it there is no much larger clone, and no base qualities were kept. This entry belongs to a study of blood T cell repertoires in COVID-19 (TCRdb year 2020). With respect to the entire study: Samples from collaborators originated in the United States, Italy and Spain and spanned both the acute and convalescent phases of COVID-19. A freely available public database, intended as a resource for researchers studying the immune response to SARS-CoV-2, is where the repertoires were released. Subjects who had been exposed to COVID-19, were actively infected with it, or had recovered from it provided the deeply sampled blood TCRbeta repertoires that made up the dataset. Samples came from the ongoing ImmuneRACE study (first 160 participants) plus 1,254 subjects from 6 global collaborators. A de-identified subject ID, COVID-19 status, age in years and sex were almost always included in the sample metadata. Where available, HLA class I and class II types were taken from metadata supplied by the sample provider and were not determined by assay-based typing. The material from the prospective study consisted of cDNA or gDNA derived from T cells, B-cell-depleted T cells, or PBMCs.

Whole blood was collected in K2EDTA tubes by collaborating institutions according to the institutions' own protocols. For TCRbeta analysis, collaborator samples were shipped as frozen whole blood, as isolated PBMCs, or as DNA extracted from either sample type. Trimming takes 4 bases from V and 6 bases from J, and the germline ends sit 18 bases apart. The CDR1 and CDR2 encoded by the germline V gene (reference sequence) are LGHDT and YNNKEL. The CDR3 numbers 15 residues from cysteine through phenylalanine. Only the CDR3 DNA stays, 45 bases, in frame from base 1. Summary of the overall study and its limitations: Clinical and demographic metadata were provided uncurated, with the amount varying by source and participant.

The immunoSEQ Assay, a bias-controlled multiplex PCR, was used to amplify TCRbeta CDR3 regions from genomic DNA. The study's processing was this. Nucleated cell counts per sample were estimated from amplification of reference gene primers within the assay. To quantify the absolute abundance of each unique TCRbeta CDR3 rearrangement, sequence reads were collapsed and filtered. For each sample, productive Simpson clonality was calculated as the square root of Simpson's diversity index across productive rearrangements. The table was pulled from immuneACCESS by TCRdb, which kept in-frame rearrangements only. Such tables lose some clones; where checked, under half of the loss comes from unresolved V genes, and the rest has no known cause. The V and J calls and the clone size are those of that table, but D and trimming were determined from the DNA. The sample table lists about 150,000 clones, roughly nine tenths of them with a count of one. The leading ten clones occupy roughly 14% of the sample.

The receptor's source is a woman aged 35 to 49 with acute or convalescent COVID-19. The sample taken for sequencing was peripheral blood. Recombination joined TRBV3-1 (or the pseudogene TRBV3-2) with TRBJ1-2; no D segment can be confidently identified. The CDR3 region: CASSLDLTPGNGYTF. The sequenced DNA is TGTGCCAGCAGCCTCGACCTGACCCCGGGGAATGGCTACACCTTC.